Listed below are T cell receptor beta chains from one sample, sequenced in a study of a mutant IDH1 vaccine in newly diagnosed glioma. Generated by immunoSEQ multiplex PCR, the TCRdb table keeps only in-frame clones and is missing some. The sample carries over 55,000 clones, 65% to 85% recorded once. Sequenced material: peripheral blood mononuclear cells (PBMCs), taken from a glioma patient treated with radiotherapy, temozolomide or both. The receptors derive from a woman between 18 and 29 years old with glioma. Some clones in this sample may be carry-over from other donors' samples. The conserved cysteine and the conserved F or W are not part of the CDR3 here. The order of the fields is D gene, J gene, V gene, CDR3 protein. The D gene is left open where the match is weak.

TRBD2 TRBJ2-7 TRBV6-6 ASSPVGGRAGEQY
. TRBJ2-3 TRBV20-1 SASLDTQY
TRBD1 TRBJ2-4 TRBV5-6 ASSFRGLDENIQY
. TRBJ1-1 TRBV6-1 ASILGVNTEAF
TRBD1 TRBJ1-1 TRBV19 ASSMQGANTEAF
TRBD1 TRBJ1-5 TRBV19 ASSADRGRGQPQH
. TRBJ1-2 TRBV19 ASSLAFRVSGYT
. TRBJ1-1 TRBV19 ASSPLDRKNTEAF
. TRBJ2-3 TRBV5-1 ASSLGGADTQY
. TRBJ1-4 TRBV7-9 ASSKQGRGEKLF
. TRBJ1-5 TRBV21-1 ASSKEDRGGVRGNQPQH
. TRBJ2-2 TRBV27 ASSSPLGGANTGELF
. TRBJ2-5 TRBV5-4 ASSFRQSYQETQY
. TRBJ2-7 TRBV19 ASSGGAYEQY
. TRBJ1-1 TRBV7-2 ASSPLTPGRRNTEAF
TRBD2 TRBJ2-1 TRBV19 ASRSGRTTIGEQF
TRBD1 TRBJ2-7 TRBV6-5 ASSRGGQNYEQY
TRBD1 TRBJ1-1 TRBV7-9 ASQGAYTEAF
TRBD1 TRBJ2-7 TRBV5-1 ASSPGQVPYEQY
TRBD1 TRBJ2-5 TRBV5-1 ASSGGTGETQY
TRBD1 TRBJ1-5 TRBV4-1 ASSHGTAYSNQPQH
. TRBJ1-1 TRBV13 ASSWEPNTEAF
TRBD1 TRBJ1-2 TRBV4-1 ASSDQGGEGYT